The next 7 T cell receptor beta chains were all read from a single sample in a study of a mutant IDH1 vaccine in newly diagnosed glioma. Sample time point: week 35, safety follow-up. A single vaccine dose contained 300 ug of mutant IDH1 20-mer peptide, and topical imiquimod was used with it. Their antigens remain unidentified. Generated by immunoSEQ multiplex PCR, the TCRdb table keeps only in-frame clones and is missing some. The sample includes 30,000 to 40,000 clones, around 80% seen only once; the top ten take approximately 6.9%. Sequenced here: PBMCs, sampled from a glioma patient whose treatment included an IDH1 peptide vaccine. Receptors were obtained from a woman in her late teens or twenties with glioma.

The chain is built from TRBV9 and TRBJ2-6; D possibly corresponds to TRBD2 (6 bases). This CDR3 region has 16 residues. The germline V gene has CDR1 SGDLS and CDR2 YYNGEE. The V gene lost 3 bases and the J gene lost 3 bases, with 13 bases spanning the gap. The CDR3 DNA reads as TGTGCCAGCAGCGCCGGGACTGGGCTTGGGGCCAACGTCCTGACTTTC. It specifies CASSAGTGLGANVLTF.

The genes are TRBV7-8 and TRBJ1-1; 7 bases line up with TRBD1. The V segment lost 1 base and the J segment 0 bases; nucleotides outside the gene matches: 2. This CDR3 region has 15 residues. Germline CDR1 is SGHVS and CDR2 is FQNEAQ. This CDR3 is CASSLEGQVNTEAFF. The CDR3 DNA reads TGTGCCAGCAGCTTAGAAGGACAGGTGAACACTGAAGCTTTCTTT.

This chain's CDR3 is CASSLGAGGVNEQFF. In nucleotides, the CDR3 is TGTGCCAGCAGCTTAGGGGCAGGGGGGGTCAATGAGCAGTTCTTC. This chain links TRBV11-2 with TRBJ2-1; D might be TRBD1 or TRBD2, each matching 7 bases. Trimming left V 1 base short and J 6 bases short, with 13 bases between. The CDR3 is 15 amino acids. Germline-derived CDR1 and CDR2 are SGHAT and FQNNGV. Looking up the rest from reference TRBV11-2 and TRBJ2-1 gives the full variable domain: EAGVAQSPRYKIIEKRQSVAFWCNPISGHATLYWYQQILGQGPKLLIQFQNNGVVDDSQLPKDRFSAERLKGVDSTLKIQPAKLEDSAVYLCASSLGAGGVNEQFFGPGTRLTVL.

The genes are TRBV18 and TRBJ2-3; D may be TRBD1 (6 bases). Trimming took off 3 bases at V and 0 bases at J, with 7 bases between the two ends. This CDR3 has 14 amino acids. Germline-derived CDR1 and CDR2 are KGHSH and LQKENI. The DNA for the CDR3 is TGTGCCAGCTCACCGGGGGCTAGCACAGATACGCAGTATTTT. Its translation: CASSPGASTDTQYF.

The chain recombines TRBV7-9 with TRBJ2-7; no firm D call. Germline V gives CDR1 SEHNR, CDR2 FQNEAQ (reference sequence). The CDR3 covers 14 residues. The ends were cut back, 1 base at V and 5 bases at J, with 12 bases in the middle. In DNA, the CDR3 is TGTGCCAGCAGCTTAGGGCTTGGCGAGAACGAGCAGTACTTC. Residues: CASSLGLGENEQYF.

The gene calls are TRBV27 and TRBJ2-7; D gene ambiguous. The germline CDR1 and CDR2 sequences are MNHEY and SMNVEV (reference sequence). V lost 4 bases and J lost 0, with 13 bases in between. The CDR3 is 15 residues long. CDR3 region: CASSWGPKSSYEQYF. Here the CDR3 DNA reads TGTGCCAGCAGTTGGGGTCCTAAAAGCTCCTACGAGCAGTACTTC.

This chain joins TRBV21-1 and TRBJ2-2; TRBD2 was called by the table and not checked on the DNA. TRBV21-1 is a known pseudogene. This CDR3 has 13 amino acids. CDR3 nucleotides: TGTGCCAGCAGCAAAAACTTCACCGGGGAGCTGTTTTTT. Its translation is CASSKNFTGELFF.